The rows below give T cell receptor beta chains drawn from one sample of a study of STAT5B mutations in CD4+ large granular lymphocyte leukemia. The data were produced by immunoSEQ multiplex PCR, yet TCRdb's version contains in-frame clones alone and is incomplete. The sample has some 40,000 clones; approximately 85% are singletons. Sequencing was performed on CD4+ T cells from blood buffy coats. The receptors here all came from a human donor in good health. Both conserved end residues are part of each CDR3. D genes are given only for firm matches. Expanded clones get a size class; other rows say once, few or many, or leave the size out.

D gene,J gene,clone size,CDR3 length,V gene,CDR3 protein,CDR3 DNA
.,TRBJ2-5,.,14,TRBV14,CASSRLPGTETQYF,TGTGCCAGCAGCCGCCTACCGGGGACAGAGACCCAGTACTTC
.,TRBJ2-7,.,13,TRBV7-6,CASSPGPNYEQYF,TGTGCCAGCAGCCCGGGACCGAATTACGAGCAGTACTTC
TRBD1,TRBJ1-4,.,18,TRBV5-4,CASSAGQAITPTNEKLFF,TGTGCCAGCAGCGCAGGACAGGCGATTACCCCAACTAATGAAAAACTGTTTTTT
.,TRBJ1-1,.,14,TRBV6-6,CASSTQESNTEAFF,TGTGCCAGCAGCACCCAAGAGAGTAACACTGAAGCTTTCTTT
TRBD2,TRBJ2-1,.,17,TRBV5-4,CASNMDGTSGSRREQFF,TGTGCCAGCAACATGGACGGGACTAGCGGGAGCCGGAGGGAGCAGTTCTTC
.,TRBJ2-7,.,12,TRBV5-1,CASSPLGYEQYF,TGCGCCAGCAGCCCCCTGGGGTACGAGCAGTACTTC
.,TRBJ2-7,.,13,TRBV7-3,CASSPYAGREQYF,TGTGCCAGCAGCCCCTATGCGGGCCGCGAGCAGTACTTC
.,TRBJ1-1,.,14,TRBV5-6,CASSLPGMNTEAFF,TGTGCCAGCAGCTTGCCGGGGATGAACACTGAAGCTTTCTTT
.,TRBJ1-1,medium-sized,12,TRBV19,CASRAKGVSAFF,TGTGCCAGTAGGGCGAAGGGCGTTTCGGCTTTCTTT
TRBD2,TRBJ2-1,.,15,TRBV11-3,CASSLRTSGGSEQFF,TGTGCCAGCAGCTTAAGGACTAGCGGGGGTAGTGAGCAGTTCTTC
TRBD2,TRBJ2-3,.,15,TRBV7-6,CASGGLAGGSDTQYF,TGTGCCAGCGGAGGGCTAGCGGGGGGGTCAGATACGCAGTATTTT
TRBD1,TRBJ2-5,.,16,TRBV19,CASSMGGTGGQETQYF,TGTGCCAGTAGTATGGGGGGGACAGGGGGCCAAGAGACCCAGTACTTC
.,TRBJ2-1,.,15,TRBV28,CASSSPPPRNNEQFF,TGTGCCAGCAGTTCACCCCCCCCAAGAAATAATGAGCAGTTCTTC
TRBD2,TRBJ2-5,.,16,TRBV27,CASSFGTSGTGETQYF,TGTGCCAGCAGTTTCGGGACTAGCGGAACTGGCGAGACCCAGTACTTC
.,TRBJ2-7,.,15,TRBV28,CASSLLSGSSYEQYF,TGTGCCAGCAGTTTATTGTCCGGAAGCTCCTACGAGCAGTACTTC
.,TRBJ2-1,.,13,TRBV29-1,CSVSADLYNEQFF,TGCAGCGTATCGGCGGACCTCTACAATGAGCAGTTCTTC
.,TRBJ1-4,.,15,TRBV5-1,CASSLEWASNEKLFF,TGCGCCAGCAGCTTGGAATGGGCGAGCAATGAAAAACTGTTTTTT
.,TRBJ1-2,.,16,TRBV4-1,CASSQEVSLANYGYTF,TGCGCCAGCAGCCAAGAAGTCAGCCTAGCTAACTATGGCTACACCTTC
TRBD1,TRBJ1-2,.,15,TRBV13,CASSPTQGKDYGYTF,TGTGCCAGCAGCCCTACACAGGGGAAGGACTATGGCTACACCTTC
.,TRBJ2-6,.,19,TRBV9,CASSASGGILSSGANVLTF,TGTGCCAGCAGCGCTTCGGGCGGGATATTAAGCTCTGGGGCCAACGTCCTGACTTTC
.,TRBJ2-3,.,16,TRBV5-4,CASSLGTGSGSDTQYF,TGTGCCAGCAGCTTGGGTACCGGGAGTGGCTCAGATACGCAGTATTTT
.,TRBJ2-1,.,16,TRBV7-6,CASSLRTGRSYNEQFF,TGTGCCAGCAGCTTAAGAACAGGGCGCTCCTACAATGAGCAGTTCTTC
.,TRBJ2-2,few,14,TRBV14,CASSQSTVTGELFF,TGTGCCAGCAGCCAATCAACGGTCACCGGGGAGCTGTTTTTT
TRBD2,TRBJ2-4,.,17,TRBV4-3,CASSQEERGLAKNIQYF,TGCGCCAGCAGCCAAGAGGAGCGGGGGTTAGCCAAAAACATTCAGTACTTC
.,TRBJ2-7,.,15,TRBV28,CASSLYGGLNYEQYF,TGTGCCAGCAGTTTATATGGAGGGCTGAACTACGAGCAGTACTTC
TRBD1,TRBJ1-6,.,13,TRBV30,CAWTNRGNSPLHF,TGTGCCTGGACGAACAGGGGAAATTCACCCCTCCACTTT
.,TRBJ1-4,.,15,TRBV5-1,CASTLRGARGEKLFF,TGCGCCAGCACCTTGAGGGGGGCCCGAGGGGAAAAACTGTTTTTT
.,TRBJ2-5,.,11,TRBV2,CASTGAETQYF,TGTGCCAGCACTGGCGCGGAGACCCAGTACTTC